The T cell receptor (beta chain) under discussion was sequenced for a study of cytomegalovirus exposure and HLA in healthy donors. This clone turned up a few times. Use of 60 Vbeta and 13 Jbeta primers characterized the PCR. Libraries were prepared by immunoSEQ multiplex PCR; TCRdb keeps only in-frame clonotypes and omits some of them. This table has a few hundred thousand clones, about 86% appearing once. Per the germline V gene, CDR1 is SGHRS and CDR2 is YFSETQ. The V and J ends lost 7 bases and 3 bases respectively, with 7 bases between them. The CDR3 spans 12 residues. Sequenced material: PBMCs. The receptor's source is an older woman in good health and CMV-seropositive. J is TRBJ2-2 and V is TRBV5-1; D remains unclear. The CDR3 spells CASPSDTGELFF. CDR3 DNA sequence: TGCGCCAGCCCGTCGGACACCGGGGAGCTGTTTTTT. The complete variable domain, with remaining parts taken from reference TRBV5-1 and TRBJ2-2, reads KAGVTQTPRYLIKTRGQQVTLSCSPISGHRSVSWYQQTPGQGLQFLFEYFSETQRNKGNFPGRFSGRQFSNSRSEMNVSTLELGDSALYLCASPSDTGELFFGEGSRLTVL.